The 26 T cell receptor beta chains listed next were all sequenced from one sample in a study of beta chain features in type 1 diabetes. Study-wide results and limits: In all four CD4+ subsets, TCRB CDR3 length was significantly, moderately reduced in type 1 diabetes.

These receptors have no known antigen. Every bit of the isolated RNA underwent reverse transcription, so sequencing read expressed TCRB transcripts. Measured with immunoSEQ multiplex PCR; TCRdb has only the in-frame clones, and not every one. Among about 700,000 clones listed, around 15% were seen once. Sequences were obtained from naive CD4+ T cells from blood. The receptors stem from a man in his late teens or twenties with type 1 diabetes.

The chain employs TRBV2 and TRBJ1-5, with TRBD1 matching over 9 bases. Per the germline V gene, CDR1 is SNHLY and CDR2 is FYNNEI. Losses at the gene ends were 7 bases for V and 6 bases for J; bases not matched to a gene: 10. The CDR3 consists of 15 residues. The CDR3 spells CASTLDRGGSQPQHF. CDR3 bases: TGTGCCAGCACCTTGGACAGGGGAGGGAGTCAGCCCCAGCATTTT.

The CDR3 DNA reads TGTGCCAGCAGTCCTCCGACAGGGGCTGGGGAAAAACTGTTTTTT. Amino acid sequence: CASSPPTGAGEKLFF. This sequence joins TRBV6-1 and TRBJ1-4; 8 positions agree with TRBD1. CDR3 length equals 15 residues. CDR1 MNHNS and CDR2 SASEGT come from the germline V gene. The ends lost 5 bases at V and 8 bases at J; junction bases unmatched: 10.

J is TRBJ2-5 and V is TRBV27; D gene unclear. CDR1 and CDR2 (germline): MNHEY, SMNVEV (reference sequence). V was shortened by 5 bases and J by 9 bases, with 7 bases between the two germline ends. This CDR3 spans 10 amino acids. Here the CDR3 DNA reads TGTGCCAGCAGTCCCCAGGCCCAGTACTTC. This translates into CASSPQAQYF.

The chain has TRBV25-1 and TRBJ2-7; TRBD2 matches at 9 bases. J lost 3 bases, V lost 7 bases, and 10 bases had no gene match. The CDR3 is 15 amino acids. Germline V gives CDR1 MGHDK, CDR2 SYGVNS. For the CDR3, the DNA is TGTGCCAGCAAAAGCGCTAGCGGGGTAATCTACGAGCAGTACTTC. Its translation is CASKSASGVIYEQYF.

This clone was seen a handful of times. CDR3 sequence reads: CASSWGFGQPQHF. The CDR3, as DNA: TGTGCCAGCAGTTGGGGGTTTGGGCAGCCCCAGCATTTT. The chain employs TRBV6-5 and TRBJ1-5; D is possibly TRBD1 (5 bases). Trimming cost V 4 bases and J 7 bases, with 11 bases left between them. The CDR3 covers 13 residues. CDR1 is MNHEY and CDR2 is SVGAGI in the germline V gene.

This clone appeared a few times. This rearrangement joins TRBV30 to TRBJ1-3; maybe TRBD1 (6 bases). The CDR3 is 14 amino acids. The V and J ends lost 3 bases and 7 bases respectively, with 16 bases between them. Germline-derived CDR1 and CDR2 are GTSNPN and SVGIG (reference sequence). CDR3 sequence (DNA): TGTGCCTGGAGGGACACAGGGCAGCGGAACACCATATATTTT. This translates into CAWRDTGQRNTIYF.

This chain links TRBV5-1 with TRBJ2-5, with 8 bases matching TRBD2. Germline CDR1 reads SGHRS; CDR2 reads YFSETQ. The V segment lost 0 bases and the J segment 2 bases; nucleotides outside the gene matches: 9. The CDR3 is 17 amino acids. The CDR3 DNA follows: TGCGCCAGCAGCTTGGGAGGCGGGTTAGCGGGGCAAGAGACCCAGTACTTC. This sequence encodes CASSLGGGLAGQETQYF.

This clone was seen a handful of times. This CDR3 reads CASSPGDRSIQYF. The CDR3 DNA is TGTGCCAGCTCACCGGGGGATAGGAGCATTCAGTACTTC. The rearrangement joins TRBV18 to TRBJ2-4; either TRBD1 or TRBD2 may fit D (5 bases each). Trimming shortened V by 3 bases and J by 9 bases, and 12 bases separated the two germline ends. Germline loops: CDR1 KGHSH, CDR2 LQKENI. This CDR3 comprises 13 residues.

V is TRBV4-1 and J is TRBJ1-1; D is unresolved. Germline V CDR1 and CDR2: MGHRA, YSYEKL. V gave up 2 bases and J gave up 1 base, with 11 bases separating them. The CDR3 has 15 amino acids. CDR3 coding DNA: TGCGCCAGCAGCCAATCCCCGGCGCAGAACACTGAAGCTTTCTTT. Translating it yields CASSQSPAQNTEAFF.

The V and J genes are TRBV19 and TRBJ1-5; 9 nucleotides match TRBD1. Germline values: CDR1 LNHDA, CDR2 SQIVND (reference sequence). The CDR3 has 12 residues. Trimming cost V 5 bases and J 7 bases; bases outside gene matches: 0. The CDR3 DNA reads as TGTGCCAGTAGTGGGACAGGGCAGCCCCAGCATTTT. This encodes CASSGTGQPQHF.

This clone was seen a few times. The chain is built from TRBV20-1 and TRBJ1-1, with unresolved D. Per the germline V gene, CDR1 is DFQATT and CDR2 is SNEGSKA (reference sequence). The CDR3 contains 11 residues. Between the trimmed V and J ends, which lost 7 bases and 0 bases, there was a span of 6 bases. The CDR3 is CSGRMNTEAFF. The DNA for the CDR3 is TGCAGTGGGAGAATGAACACTGAAGCTTTCTTT.

Only a few counts were recorded for this clone. The chain uses TRBV30 and TRBJ2-5, with 7 positions matching TRBD2. The J call may be wrong; the DNA end is better matched by TRBJ2-7. Germline CDR1 GTSNPN, CDR2 SVGIG (reference sequence). The CDR3 is 13 amino acids. The CDR3: CAWGAGSSYEQYF. The CDR3 DNA reads as TGTGCCTGGGGAGCGGGGAGCTCCTACGAGCAGTACTTC.

With respect to this clone: This specimen includes other DNA sequences encoding the same CDR3. V is TRBV6-5 and J is TRBJ1-2; a possible D gene is TRBD1 (6 bases). V lost 0 bases to trimming and J lost 2 bases, with 7 bases between them. The CDR3 consists of 14 residues. Germline V gene data show CDR1 as MNHEY and CDR2 as SVGAGI. Here the CDR3 DNA reads TGTGCCAGCAGTTACTCAGGGGGGAACTATGGCTACACCTTC. It specifies CASSYSGGNYGYTF.

This clone was seen a handful of times. V gene TRBV27 combines with J gene TRBJ2-5; D is possibly TRBD1 or TRBD2 (6 bases each). Germline CDR1 is MNHEY and CDR2 is SMNVEV (reference sequence). V lost 4 bases and J 5 bases, leaving 17 bases between the germline ends. The CDR3 contains 15 residues. CDR3 sequence reads: CASSSGDGGFETQYF. The CDR3 DNA follows: TGTGCCAGCAGTTCGGGGGATGGGGGCTTCGAGACCCAGTACTTC.

This clone showed up just a few times. This rearrangement joins TRBV28 to TRBJ2-2; 7 bases line up with TRBD1. The CDR3 totals 16 residues. Per germline, CDR1 MDHEN and CDR2 SYDVKM. Unmatched junction bases numbered 5, after V lost 4 bases and J lost 0 bases. The CDR3 DNA sequence: TGTGCCAGCAGTTCGGGACAGTTGACGAACACCGGGGAGCTGTTTTTT. It encodes CASSSGQLTNTGELFF.

In this sample, this clone turned up a few times. This chain connects TRBV7-2 to TRBJ1-5, with D possibly TRBD1 on 5 matching bases. Germline V lookup: CDR1 SGHTA, CDR2 FQGNSA. V was clipped by 4 bases and J by 5 bases, with 12 bases between them. This CDR3 spans 14 amino acids. The CDR3 sequence: CASSSGLEDQPQHF. The CDR3 DNA reads as TGTGCCAGCAGCTCGGGACTTGAGGATCAGCCCCAGCATTTT.

The rearrangement joins TRBV5-6 to TRBJ2-5; no reliable D call. V lost 2 bases to trimming and J lost 2 bases, with 7 bases between them. There are 13 residues in the CDR3. The germline gives CDR1 SGHDT, CDR2 YYEEEE. CDR3 protein: CASSFLGQETQYF. CDR3 DNA sequence: TGTGCCAGCAGCTTCCTAGGACAAGAGACCCAGTACTTC.

A few counts support this clone. The CDR3 is CAYAEDNGNTIYF. CDR3 bases: TGTGCCTACGCGGAGGACAATGGAAACACCATATATTTT. This rearrangement joins TRBV30 to TRBJ1-3, with D possibly being TRBD1 (5 bases). V was clipped by 7 bases and J by 3 bases, with 13 bases between them. The germline V gene has CDR1 GTSNPN and CDR2 SVGIG (reference sequence). CDR3 size: 13 residues.

This clone turned up a few times. The CDR3 coding sequence is TGTGCCAGTAGTCCGGTAATGAACACTGAAGCTTTCTTT. Translating gives CASSPVMNTEAFF. The rearrangement joins TRBV19 to TRBJ1-1; D unresolved. This CDR3 region has 13 residues. Germline-derived CDR1 and CDR2 are LNHDA and SQIVND (reference sequence). Trimming took 5 bases from V and 0 from J, leaving 7 bases between them.

This sequence joins TRBV9 and TRBJ1-6, with D possibly being TRBD1 (5 bases). V was cut by 0 bases and J by 9 bases, with 19 bases left in between. The CDR3 consists of 17 residues. CDR1 is SGDLS and CDR2 is YYNGEE in the germline V gene. The CDR3 here is CASSVEAGGILGSPLHF. DNA of the CDR3: TGTGCCAGCAGCGTAGAAGCTGGGGGGATCTTGGGTTCACCCCTCCACTTT.

This clone occurred a few times. This rearrangement joins TRBV7-9 to TRBJ1-1; D remains unclear. There are 13 residues in the CDR3. V was pared by 2 bases and J by 5 bases, with 9 bases between. Germline-derived CDR1 and CDR2 are SEHNR and FQNEAQ (reference sequence). The CDR3 bases are TGTGCCAGCAGCTTATCCGCGCAGACTGAAGCTTTCTTT. It is translated as CASSLSAQTEAFF.

V usage is TRBV7-9 and J usage is TRBJ1-1, with D unclear. V was shortened by 5 bases and J by 10 bases, with 11 bases between the two germline ends. This CDR3 contains 11 residues. Germline V gene data show CDR1 as SEHNR and CDR2 as FQNEAQ (reference sequence). The chain's CDR3 is CASSMTPAAFF. CDR3 nucleotides: TGTGCCAGCAGCATGACCCCCGCAGCTTTCTTT. Based on the CDR3 plus reference TRBV7-9 and TRBJ1-1, the full variable domain is DTGVSQNPRHKITKRGQNVTFRCDPISEHNRLYWYRQTLGQGPEFLTYFQNEAQLEKSRLLSDRFSAERPKGSFSTLEIQRTEQGDSAMYLCASSMTPAAFFGQGTRLTVV.

This chain joins TRBV6-1 and TRBJ2-7, with TRBD1 matching 7 bases. The V and J ends lost 7 bases and 9 bases, in that order; junction bases with no gene match: 12. The CDR3 length is 13 residues. Germline V gene sequence: CDR1 MNHNS, CDR2 SASEGT. For the CDR3, the DNA is TGTGCCAGCACCAGAGGACAGGAGCGAGGGCAGTACTTC. Its translation: CASTRGQERGQYF.

The chain carries TRBV20-1 and TRBJ2-7; 9 nucleotides line up with TRBD1. V dropped 7 bases and J dropped 6; count of bases not matched to a gene: 4. Germline V CDR1 and CDR2: DFQATT, SNEGSKA (reference sequence). The length of the CDR3 is 11 residues. The CDR3 spells CSGRTGAEQYF. The CDR3 DNA reads as TGCAGTGGGAGGACAGGGGCCGAGCAGTACTTC.

This clone was counted a few times. V and J are TRBV7-9 and TRBJ2-7; D gene unclear. CDR1 is SEHNR, CDR2 FQNEAQ, per germline (reference sequence). Trimming shortened V by 1 base and J by 2 bases, and 9 bases separated the two germline ends. This CDR3 contains 14 residues. DNA for the CDR3: TGTGCCAGCAGCTTAGGACTGGAGCCCTACGAGCAGTACTTC. Protein: CASSLGLEPYEQYF. Filled out from reference TRBV7-9 and TRBJ2-7, the complete variable domain reads DTGVSQNPRHKITKRGQNVTFRCDPISEHNRLYWYRQTLGQGPEFLTYFQNEAQLEKSRLLSDRFSAERPKGSFSTLEIQRTEQGDSAMYLCASSLGLEPYEQYFGPGTRLTVT.

This clone was observed a handful of times. The genes are TRBV11-3 and TRBJ1-1, with no clear D. The CDR3 totals 14 residues. V gave up 4 bases and J gave up 0 bases, with 9 bases separating them. CDR1 is SGHNT and CDR2 is YENEEA in the germline V gene. In DNA form, the CDR3 reads TGTGCCAGCAGCTCGGACGGGGTGAACACTGAAGCTTTCTTT. Encoded protein: CASSSDGVNTEAFF.